The 32 T cell receptor beta chains below come from one sample, sequenced in a study of blood T cells in healthy people across ages (dated by TCRdb to between 2015 and 2017). Libraries were made using 5' RACE. The run used an Illumina HiSeq 2500. A second roughly 7 to 11 cycle PCR used a sample-barcoded 5' primer and a J-beta primer mix. TCRdb passed the public sequencing reads through fastp at Q25 and MiXCR, retaining productive beta sequences. Rows are unified per CDR3 protein, each entry keeping the most common DNA and genes. This sample has roughly 800,000 distinct CDR3 sequences in its table, and about 62% of those were observed once. Roughly 22% of the sample is taken by the ten largest. Sequencing used blood. The receptors were sampled from a man aged 30-40 years in good health.

In this sample, this clonotype turned up a few times. As DNA, the CDR3 is TGCAGCGTTGCTAAAGGGGGAAATTCACCCCTCCACTTT. It is translated as CSVAKGGNSPLHF. V gene TRBV29-1 combines with J gene TRBJ1-6, with D maybe TRBD1 (6 bases). The CDR3 is 13 residues long. The V gene's germline CDR1 is SQVTM and CDR2 ANQGSEA. V was shortened by 4 bases and J by 7 bases, with 11 bases between the two germline ends.

The CDR3: CASSLQDSGGTTDTQYF. Written as DNA, the CDR3 is TGTGCCAGCAGTCTACAAGATAGCGGGGGCACCACAGATACGCAGTATTTT. The genes are TRBV12-3 or TRBV12-4 and TRBJ2-3; 9 nucleotides match TRBD2. There are 17 residues in the CDR3. V was clipped by 5 bases and J by 2 bases; unmatched bases: 11.

This clonotype appeared a single time. V is TRBV7-2 and J is TRBJ2-7, with 7 bases identical to TRBD2. CDR1 and CDR2 (germline): SGHTA, FQGNSA. The CDR3 extends over 15 amino acids. The ends lost 5 bases at V and 1 base at J; junction bases unmatched: 8. This CDR3 reads CASSGGGTGSYEQYF. CDR3 coding DNA: TGTGCCAGCAGCGGGGGAGGGACGGGGTCCTACGAGCAGTACTTC.

The chain links TRBV29-1 to TRBJ2-5; perhaps TRBD2 as D (5 bases). The CDR3 covers 17 residues. CDR1 SQVTM and CDR2 ANQGSEA come from the germline V gene. V gave up 4 bases and J gave up 11 bases, with 32 bases separating them. CDR3 nucleotide sequence: TGCAGCGTTGTCTTTGTGGAGATAGGACTCATCTACAATGAGCAGTACTTC. It encodes CSVVFVEIGLIYNEQYF.

The chain is built from TRBV6-2 or TRBV6-3 and TRBJ1-5; D may be TRBD1 (6 bases). Germline CDR1 is MNHEY and CDR2 is SVGEGT. This CDR3 is built from 14 residues. The V and J ends lost 2 bases and 5 bases respectively, with 10 bases between them. Here the CDR3 DNA reads TGTGCCAGCAGTTACGAGGGGGAGTATCAGCCCCAGCATTTT. Translation: CASSYEGEYQPQHF.

The genes are TRBV21-1 and TRBJ1-2; the table's D gene call, TRBD1, was not cross checked with the DNA. TRBV21-1 is a pseudogene locus. The CDR3 runs 12 residues. CDR3 nucleotide sequence: TGTGCCAGCAGCAATCAGGGCTATGGCTACACCTTC. Its protein product is CASSNQGYGYTF.

The sample holds a few counts of this clonotype. The chain joins TRBV7-2 to TRBJ2-4; the D gene could be TRBD1 or TRBD2 (6 bases each). The J call may not be correct, given that the DNA end is closer to TRBJ2-7. Germline V gene lookup returns CDR1 SGHTA and CDR2 FQGNSA. The CDR3 totals 15 residues. Here the CDR3 DNA reads TGTGCCAGCAGCCCCCCAGCCACAGGGAGGAACGAGCAGTACTTC. Translating it yields CASSPPATGRNEQYF.

This chain links TRBV29-1 with TRBJ2-1; D unresolved. CDR1 and CDR2 from the germline V gene are SQVTM and ANQGSEA. V dropped 4 bases and J dropped 7 bases, with 8 bases sitting between them. The CDR3 is 11 residues long. CDR3 sequence (DNA): TGCAGCGTTGTTCAGACGAATGAGCAGTTCTTC. Translation: CSVVQTNEQFF.

The chain recombines TRBV3-1 with TRBJ2-7; D ambiguous. V lost 4 bases and J lost 3, with 10 bases in between. Germline-derived CDR1 and CDR2 are LGHDT and YNNKEL (reference sequence). CDR3 size: 13 residues. The CDR3, as DNA: TGTGCCAGCAGCCCCCTCGGTCTCTACGAGCAGTACTTC. It is translated as CASSPLGLYEQYF.

The chain carries TRBV20-1 and TRBJ1-2, with TRBD1 matching 10 bases. This CDR3 is built from 14 residues. Per germline, CDR1 DFQATT and CDR2 SNEGSKA (reference sequence). V shed 0 bases, J shed 2 bases, and the junction held 0 bases outside the gene matches. This CDR3 reads CSAREDRGNYGYTF. The CDR3 bases are TGCAGTGCTAGAGAGGACAGGGGGAACTATGGCTACACCTTC.

This clonotype was seen a few times. The DNA for the CDR3 is TGCAGGGTTCCGGGACGGGGGGCGGACAATGAGCAGTTCTTC. Translated: CRVPGRGADNEQFF. The chain combines TRBV20-1 with TRBJ2-1, with D possibly TRBD2 on 7 matching bases. The germline V gene has CDR1 DFQATT and CDR2 SNEGSKA (reference sequence). CDR3 length: 14 amino acids.

The chain recombines TRBV4-2 with TRBJ1-6; D may be TRBD1 (5 bases). Germline V gives CDR1 LGHNA, CDR2 YNFKEQ. CDR3 length: 13 residues. V was shortened by 1 base and J by 10 bases, with 8 bases between the two germline ends. The CDR3 nucleotides read TGTGCCAGCAGCCAAGGGGGCCTATCACCCCTCCACTTT. Translation: CASSQGGLSPLHF.

This clonotype has more than one count but fewer than ten. The rearrangement joins TRBV7-9 to TRBJ2-3; no definite D call. The CDR3 contains 12 residues. From germline, CDR1 is SEHNR and CDR2 FQNEAQ (reference sequence). The ends were cut back, 7 bases at V and 6 bases at J, with 11 bases in the middle. The CDR3 DNA reads as TGTGCCAGCATGGGCGGCAGCGATACGCAGTATTTT. This translates into CASMGGSDTQYF.

The chain employs TRBV7-2 and TRBJ2-7; a possible D gene is TRBD1 (5 bases). V dropped 5 bases and J dropped 2 bases, with 13 bases sitting between them. Germline V gene data show CDR1 as SGHTA and CDR2 as FQGNSA. The CDR3 has 14 residues. The CDR3, as DNA: TGTGCCAGCAGCCTAGGGGTGAAGGCCTACGAGCAGTACTTC. Protein sequence: CASSLGVKAYEQYF.

This chain uses TRBV13 with TRBJ2-4, with unresolved D. Matching the DNA end better, TRBJ2-5 makes the J call doubtful. This CDR3 is built from 13 residues. The germline gives CDR1 PRHDT, CDR2 FYEKMQ (reference sequence). CDR3 sequence reads: CASSVTYKETQYF. The CDR3 DNA is TGTGCCAGCAGCGTGACATATAAAGAGACCCAGTACTTC.

The chain couples TRBV20-1 to TRBJ2-5; D gene uncertain. The CDR3 loop spans 13 amino acids. V shed 3 bases and J shed 3 bases, with 11 bases lying between them. CDR1 and CDR2 (germline): DFQATT, SNEGSKA (reference sequence). The CDR3 DNA sequence: TGCAGTGCTAGTGGAAGCGCTGAAGAGACCCAGTACTTC. This sequence encodes CSASGSAEETQYF.

V gene TRBV5-1 combines with J gene TRBJ2-3; 9 nucleotides agree with TRBD1. V trimming: 4 bases; J trimming: 6 bases; junction bases outside the gene matches: 9. Germline CDR1 is SGHRS and CDR2 is YFSETQ. The length of the CDR3 is 15 residues. The CDR3 sequence: CASSAAGTGSDTQYF. In nucleotides, the CDR3 is TGCGCCAGCAGCGCAGCGGGGACAGGGTCCGATACGCAGTATTTT.

This clonotype was counted ten times or more. This chain links TRBV27 with TRBJ2-1; the D is unclear. Germline V CDR1 and CDR2: MNHEY, SMNVEV (reference sequence). The CDR3 is 12 amino acids. Trimming cost V 3 bases and J 3 bases, with 3 bases left between them. CDR3 in amino acids: CASSFGYNEQFF. The CDR3 coding sequence is TGTGCCAGCAGTTTTGGCTACAATGAGCAGTTCTTC.

This clonotype turned up a few times. The rearrangement uses TRBV27 and TRBJ2-7; D ambiguous. This CDR3 has 13 residues. CDR1 and CDR2 from the germline V gene are MNHEY and SMNVEV (reference sequence). V gave up 4 bases and J gave up 0 bases, with 7 bases separating them. The CDR3 region is CASSWARSYEQYF. The CDR3 DNA follows: TGTGCCAGCAGTTGGGCGCGCTCCTACGAGCAGTACTTC.

This clonotype was recorded a few times. The chain has TRBV19 and TRBJ1-2, with TRBD1 matching 8 bases. The CDR3 spans 15 residues. V gave up 7 bases and J gave up 4 bases; unmatched junction bases: 11. Germline assignment: CDR1 LNHDA and CDR2 SQIVND (reference sequence). The CDR3 region has the DNA TGTGCCAGTAAGGGAAGGCGGACAGGGCTCTATGGCTACACCTTC. Translating gives CASKGRRTGLYGYTF.

As DNA, the CDR3 is TGTGCCAGCAGTTCGGACATCGACTATGGCTACACCTTC. This encodes CASSSDIDYGYTF. The chain carries TRBV6-2 or TRBV6-3 and TRBJ1-2; D is perhaps TRBD1 (5 bases). The germline V gene encodes CDR1 MNHEY and CDR2 SVGEGT. CDR3 length equals 13 residues. V was shortened by 4 bases and J by 3 bases, with 9 bases between the two germline ends.

The chain couples TRBV2 to TRBJ1-6; tentative D call: TRBD1 (5 bases). This CDR3 contains 13 residues. V lost 7 bases, J lost 7 bases, and 11 bases lay in between. CDR1 is SNHLY and CDR2 is FYNNEI in the germline V gene. CDR3 sequence (DNA): TGTGCCAGCACCAGGGACGGAAATTCACCCCTCCACTTT. This codes for CASTRDGNSPLHF.

DNA of the CDR3: TGCGCCAGCAGCCAAGATGTTGGCGGAGAGACCCAGTACTTC. Translation gives CASSQDVGGETQYF. The chain joins TRBV4-3 to TRBJ2-5; the D is unclear. The CDR3 sequence is 14 residues long. Germline CDR1 LGHNA, CDR2 YSLEER. V was cut by 0 bases and J by 4 bases, with 9 bases left in between.

The chain carries TRBV10-3 and TRBJ2-7; TRBD1 agrees at 7 bases. The CDR3 has 14 residues. Germline values: CDR1 ENHRY, CDR2 SYGVKD. The V gene end was trimmed by 3 bases and the J gene end by 2 bases; junction bases not matched to a gene: 4. The CDR3 sequence: CAISELQGAYEQYF. CDR3 DNA: TGTGCCATCAGTGAACTCCAGGGGGCCTACGAGCAGTACTTC.

The rearrangement uses TRBV5-4 and TRBJ2-6, with D maybe TRBD1 (6 bases). The CDR3 runs to 16 residues. Germline CDR1 reads SGHNT; CDR2 reads YYREEE (reference sequence). V dropped 4 bases and J dropped 2 bases, with 13 bases sitting between them. CDR3 protein: CASSQGAGAGANVLTF. The DNA of the CDR3 is TGTGCCAGCAGCCAAGGTGCAGGGGCTGGGGCCAACGTCCTGACTTTC.

This sequence joins TRBV4-2 and TRBJ2-5; 7 positions agree with TRBD2. The V gene's germline CDR1 is LGHNA and CDR2 YNFKEQ. This CDR3 spans 16 amino acids. J gave up 1 base and V 1 base, and 6 bases lay outside the gene matches. CDR3 sequence reads: CASSQGTAGVQETQYF. CDR3 nucleotides: TGTGCCAGCAGCCAAGGGACCGCGGGGGTCCAAGAGACCCAGTACTTC.

The chain is built from TRBV3-1 and TRBJ2-1; TRBD1 aligns across 7 bases. Trimming took 2 bases from V and 9 from J; bases not matched to a gene: 4. The germline CDR1 and CDR2 sequences are LGHDT and YNNKEL (reference sequence). This CDR3 has 13 residues. CDR3 sequence reads: CASSQNRGVEQFF. In nucleotides, the CDR3 is TGTGCCAGCAGCCAAAACAGGGGAGTTGAGCAGTTCTTC.

The rearrangement uses TRBV12-3 or TRBV12-4 and TRBJ2-5; D may be TRBD1 (5 bases). This CDR3 is 15 amino acids long. Trimming took off 5 bases at V and 2 bases at J, with 15 bases between the two ends. The CDR3 coding sequence is TGTGCCAGCAGTCTCCGACAGACCTTTCAAGAGACCCAGTACTTC. Translated: CASSLRQTFQETQYF.

To note about this clonotype: The junction shows a germline mismatch at one end, possibly a read error. The chain links TRBV12-3 or TRBV12-4 to TRBJ2-3; no reliable D call. The CDR3 is made up of 12 amino acids. Written as DNA, the CDR3 is TGTGCCAGCAGAGATATCACAGATACGGAGTATTTT. It encodes CASRDITDTEYF.

V gene TRBV20-1 combines with J gene TRBJ1-1; D is unresolved. CDR1 and CDR2 from the germline V gene are DFQATT and SNEGSKA (reference sequence). Trimming removed 1 base at V and 3 bases at J, with 12 bases between. The CDR3 is 14 amino acids. Here the CDR3 reads CSARVADKDTEAFF. The CDR3 nucleotides read TGCAGTGCTAGAGTTGCAGACAAAGACACTGAAGCTTTCTTT.

This clonotype was picked up a small number of times. This rearrangement joins TRBV4-3 to TRBJ2-1; D gene uncertain. The closer fit of TRBJ2-7 to the DNA end suggests the J call may be wrong. CDR1 and CDR2 (germline): LGHNA, YSLEER. The CDR3 covers 16 residues. CDR3 DNA sequence: TGCGCCAGCAGCCAAGATCAGGCGTTCGGCTACAATGAGCAGTACTTC. Its protein product is CASSQDQAFGYNEQYF.

This clonotype has just a few counts. V is TRBV14 and J is TRBJ1-2; D perhaps matches TRBD1 (5 bases). The germline CDR1 and CDR2 sequences are SGHDN and FVKESK. Trimming took off 4 bases at V and 3 bases at J, with 18 bases between the two ends. The CDR3 spans 16 residues. The CDR3 DNA reads as TGTGCCAGCAGCCGACCAGGGAAGGGGTTCGACTATGGCTACACCTTC. It specifies CASSRPGKGFDYGYTF.